This TCR beta chain comes out of a study of T cells in Graves' hyperthyroidism and ophthalmopathy. Looking at the study overall: Any treatment followed the collection of peripheral blood at initial diagnosis.

Overall study results and limits: Blood also contained most expanded thyroid clonotypes above 0.001.

This clonotype was recorded many times. Its antigen is not identified. The V gene lost 1 base and the J gene lost 3 bases, with 10 bases spanning the gap. Germline CDR1 reads LGHDT; CDR2 reads YNNKEL (reference sequence). The CDR3 sequence is 14 residues long. The investigators amplified TCR beta CDR3 regions from RNA transcripts. First-round RT-PCR with HTBI primers amplified the TCR CDR3 region. Via MiXCR, TCRdb re-called the multiplex PCR reads, giving one row per CDR3 protein. The profile covers roughly 740,000 distinct CDR3 sequences, with 16% appearing a single time and around 7.7% taken by the ten largest. Hyperthyroidism patients were newly diagnosed, had disease duration under 2 months, and were aged 18 to 65 years. Diagnoses were established using clinical symptoms, serum thyroxine and TRAb, thyroid ultrasound and orbital computed tomography.

The clonotype was recovered from a young man with Graves' hyperthyroidism. The genes are TRBV3-1 and TRBJ2-7; D not resolved. The sequenced sample was blood. This CDR3 is CASSQGIRIYEQYF. The CDR3 DNA sequence: TGTGCCAGCAGCCAAGGGATCCGTATCTACGAGCAGTACTTC.